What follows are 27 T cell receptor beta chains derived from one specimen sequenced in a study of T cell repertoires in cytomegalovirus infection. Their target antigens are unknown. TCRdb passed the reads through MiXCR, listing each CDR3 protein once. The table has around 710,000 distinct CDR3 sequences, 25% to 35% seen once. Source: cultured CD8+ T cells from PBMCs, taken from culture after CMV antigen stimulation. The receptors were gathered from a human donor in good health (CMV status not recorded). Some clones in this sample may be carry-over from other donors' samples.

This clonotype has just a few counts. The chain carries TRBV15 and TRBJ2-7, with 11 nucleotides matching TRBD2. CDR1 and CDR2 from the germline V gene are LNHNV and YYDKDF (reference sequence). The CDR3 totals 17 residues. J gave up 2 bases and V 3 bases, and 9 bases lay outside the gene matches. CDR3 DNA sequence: TGTGCCACCAGCAGGACTAGCGGGGCCCGACGCACCTACGAGCAGTACTTC. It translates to CATSRTSGARRTYEQYF.

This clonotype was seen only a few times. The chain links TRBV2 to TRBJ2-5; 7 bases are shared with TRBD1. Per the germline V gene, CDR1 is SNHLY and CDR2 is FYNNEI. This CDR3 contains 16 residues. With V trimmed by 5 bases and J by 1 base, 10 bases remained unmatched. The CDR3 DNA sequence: TGTGCCAGCAGTTCCCCGAGCGACAGGGCCCAAGAGACCCAGTACTTC. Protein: CASSSPSDRAQETQYF.

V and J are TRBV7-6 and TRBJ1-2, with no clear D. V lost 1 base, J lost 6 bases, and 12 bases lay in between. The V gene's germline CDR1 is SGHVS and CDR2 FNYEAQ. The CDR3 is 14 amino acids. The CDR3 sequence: CASSLGTVPHGYTF. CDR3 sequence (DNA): TGTGCCAGCAGCTTAGGGACTGTTCCACATGGCTACACCTTC.

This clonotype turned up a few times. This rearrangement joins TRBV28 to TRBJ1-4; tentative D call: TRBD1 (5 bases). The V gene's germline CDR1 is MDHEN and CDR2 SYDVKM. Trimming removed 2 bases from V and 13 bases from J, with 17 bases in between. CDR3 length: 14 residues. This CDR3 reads CASSLRGMGESLFF. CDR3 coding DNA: TGTGCCAGCAGTTTAAGGGGAATGGGGGAATCACTGTTTTTT.

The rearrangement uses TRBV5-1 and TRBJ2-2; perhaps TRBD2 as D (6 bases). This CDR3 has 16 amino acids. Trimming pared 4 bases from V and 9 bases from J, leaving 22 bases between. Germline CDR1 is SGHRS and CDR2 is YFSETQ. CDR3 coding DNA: TGCGCCAGCAGCCGTTTTTCTCGGGACTCCCCGCGGGAGCTGTTTTTT. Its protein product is CASSRFSRDSPRELFF.

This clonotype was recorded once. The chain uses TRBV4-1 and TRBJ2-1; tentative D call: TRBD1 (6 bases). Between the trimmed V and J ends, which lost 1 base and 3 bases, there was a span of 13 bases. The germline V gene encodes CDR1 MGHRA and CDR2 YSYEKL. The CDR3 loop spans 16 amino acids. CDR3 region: CASSQVGDTLYNEQFF. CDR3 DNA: TGCGCCAGCAGCCAAGTGGGGGACACCCTCTACAATGAGCAGTTCTTC.

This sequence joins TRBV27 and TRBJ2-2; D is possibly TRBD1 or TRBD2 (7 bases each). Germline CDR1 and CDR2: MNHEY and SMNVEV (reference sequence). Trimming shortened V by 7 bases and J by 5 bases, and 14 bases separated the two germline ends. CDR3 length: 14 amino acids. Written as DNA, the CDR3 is TGTGCCAGCACTGGGGAGGGGGCAACCGGGGAGCTGTTTTTT. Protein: CASTGEGATGELFF.

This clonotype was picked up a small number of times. CDR3 residues: CASSLRQGGLTEAFF. In DNA, the CDR3 is TGTGCCAGCAGTTTACGACAGGGCGGTCTCACTGAAGCTTTCTTT. This chain connects TRBV7-9 to TRBJ1-1; the match to TRBD1 covers 7 bases. The CDR3 length is 15 residues. Germline CDR1 reads SEHNR; CDR2 reads FQNEAQ (reference sequence). V lost 6 bases, J lost 4 bases, and 11 bases stayed unmatched.

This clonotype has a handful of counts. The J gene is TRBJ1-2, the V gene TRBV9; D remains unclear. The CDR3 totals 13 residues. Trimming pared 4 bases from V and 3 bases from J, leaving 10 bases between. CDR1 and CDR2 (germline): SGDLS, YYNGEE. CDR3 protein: CASSQGGYYGYTF. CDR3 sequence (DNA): TGTGCCAGCAGCCAAGGCGGGTACTATGGCTACACCTTC.

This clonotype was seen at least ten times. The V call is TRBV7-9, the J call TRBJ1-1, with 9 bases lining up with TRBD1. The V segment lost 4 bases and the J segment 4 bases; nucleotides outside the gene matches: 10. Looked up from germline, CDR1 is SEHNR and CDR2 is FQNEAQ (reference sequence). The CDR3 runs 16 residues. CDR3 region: CASSSPTGGWGTEAFF. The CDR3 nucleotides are TGTGCCAGCAGCTCACCAACAGGGGGCTGGGGCACTGAAGCTTTCTTT.

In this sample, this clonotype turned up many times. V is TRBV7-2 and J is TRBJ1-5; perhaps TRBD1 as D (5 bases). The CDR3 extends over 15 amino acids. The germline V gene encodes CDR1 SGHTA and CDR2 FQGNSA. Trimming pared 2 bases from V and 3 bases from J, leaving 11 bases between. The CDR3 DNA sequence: TGTGCCAGCAGCTTATACAGGACCCCCAATCAGCCCCAGCATTTT. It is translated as CASSLYRTPNQPQHF.

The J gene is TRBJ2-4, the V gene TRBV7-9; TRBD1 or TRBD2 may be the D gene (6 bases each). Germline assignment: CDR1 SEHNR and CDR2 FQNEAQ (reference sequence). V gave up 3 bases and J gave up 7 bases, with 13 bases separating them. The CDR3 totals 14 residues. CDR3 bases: TGTGCCAGCAGCTTGTCCGGGGGCGCGAACATTCAGTACTTC. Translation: CASSLSGGANIQYF.

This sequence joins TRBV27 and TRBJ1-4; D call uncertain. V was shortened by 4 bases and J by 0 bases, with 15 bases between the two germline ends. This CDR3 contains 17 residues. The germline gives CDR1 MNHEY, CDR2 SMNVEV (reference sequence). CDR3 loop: CASSSLTGSATNEKLFF. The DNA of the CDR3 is TGTGCCAGCAGTTCCTTGACGGGCAGTGCAACTAATGAAAAACTGTTTTTT.

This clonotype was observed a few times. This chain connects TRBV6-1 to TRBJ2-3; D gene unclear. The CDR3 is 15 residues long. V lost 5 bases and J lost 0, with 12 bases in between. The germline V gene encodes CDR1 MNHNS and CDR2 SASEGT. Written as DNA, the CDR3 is TGTGCCAGCAGTCTTACGACTCCTAGCACAGATACGCAGTATTTT. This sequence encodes CASSLTTPSTDTQYF.

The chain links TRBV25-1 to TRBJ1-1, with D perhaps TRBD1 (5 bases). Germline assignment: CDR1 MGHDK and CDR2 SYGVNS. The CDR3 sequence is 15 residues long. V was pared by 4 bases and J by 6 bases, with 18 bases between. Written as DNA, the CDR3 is TGTGCCAGCAGTGTTTCGGACACCTTGGGTTCTGAAGCTTTCTTT. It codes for CASSVSDTLGSEAFF.

This chain's CDR3 is CSARANRGTPGGSPLHF. DNA of the CDR3: TGCAGTGCTAGAGCCAACCGGGGGACCCCCGGAGGTTCACCCCTCCACTTT. The V and J genes are TRBV20-1 and TRBJ1-6, with D perhaps TRBD1 (5 bases). CDR3 length: 17 residues. CDR1 and CDR2 from the germline V gene are DFQATT and SNEGSKA (reference sequence). The V and J ends lost 1 base and 9 bases respectively, with 22 bases between them.

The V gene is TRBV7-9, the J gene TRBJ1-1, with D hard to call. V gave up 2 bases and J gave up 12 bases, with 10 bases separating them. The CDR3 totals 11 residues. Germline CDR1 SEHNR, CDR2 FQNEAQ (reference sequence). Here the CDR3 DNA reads TGTGCCAGCAGCTTATCCGGTTTTACTTTCTTT. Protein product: CASSLSGFTFF.

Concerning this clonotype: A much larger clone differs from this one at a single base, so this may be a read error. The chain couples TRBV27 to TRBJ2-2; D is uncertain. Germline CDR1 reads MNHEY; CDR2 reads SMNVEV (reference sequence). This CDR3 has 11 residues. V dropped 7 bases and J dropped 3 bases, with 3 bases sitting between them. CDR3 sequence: CASMDTGELFF. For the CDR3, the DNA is TGTGCCAGCATGGACACCGGGGAGCTGTTTTTT.

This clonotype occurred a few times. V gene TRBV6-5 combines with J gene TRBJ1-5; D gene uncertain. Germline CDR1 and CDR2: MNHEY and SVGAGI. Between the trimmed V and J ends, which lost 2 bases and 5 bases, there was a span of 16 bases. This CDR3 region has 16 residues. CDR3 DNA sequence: TGTGCCAGCAGTTACCCCACTAACGGAACAGATCAGCCCCAGCATTTT. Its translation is CASSYPTNGTDQPQHF.

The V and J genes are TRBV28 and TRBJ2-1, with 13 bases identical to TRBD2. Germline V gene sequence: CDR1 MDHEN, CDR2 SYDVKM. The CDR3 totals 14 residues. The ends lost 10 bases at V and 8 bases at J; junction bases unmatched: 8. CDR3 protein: CAILRTSGGDEQFF. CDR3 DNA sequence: TGTGCCATCCTGCGGACTAGCGGGGGTGATGAGCAGTTCTTC.

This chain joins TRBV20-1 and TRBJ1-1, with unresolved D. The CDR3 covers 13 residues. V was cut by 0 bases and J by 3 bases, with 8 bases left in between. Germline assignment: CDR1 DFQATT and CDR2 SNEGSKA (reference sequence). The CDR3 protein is CSARESQYTEAFF. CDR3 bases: TGCAGTGCTAGAGAAAGTCAGTACACTGAAGCTTTCTTT.

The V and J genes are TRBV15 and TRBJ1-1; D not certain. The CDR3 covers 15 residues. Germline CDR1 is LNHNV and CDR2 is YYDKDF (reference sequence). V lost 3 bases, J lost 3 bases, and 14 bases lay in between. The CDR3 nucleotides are TGTGCCACCAGCAGGGTGGAGGGATGGGACACTGAAGCTTTCTTT. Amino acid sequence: CATSRVEGWDTEAFF.

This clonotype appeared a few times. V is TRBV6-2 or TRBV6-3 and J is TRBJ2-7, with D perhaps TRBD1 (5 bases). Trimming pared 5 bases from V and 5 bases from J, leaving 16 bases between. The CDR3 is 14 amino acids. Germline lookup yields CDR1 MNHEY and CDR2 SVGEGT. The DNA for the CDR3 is TGTGCCAGCAGTCTTAACGCAGGGTTCGACGAGCAGTACGTC. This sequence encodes CASSLNAGFDEQYV.

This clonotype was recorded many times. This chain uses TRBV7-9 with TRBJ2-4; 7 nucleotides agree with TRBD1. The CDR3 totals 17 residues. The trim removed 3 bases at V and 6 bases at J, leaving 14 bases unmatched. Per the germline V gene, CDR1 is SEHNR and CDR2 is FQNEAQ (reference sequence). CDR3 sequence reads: CASSLDLDRFQPNIQYF. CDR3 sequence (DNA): TGTGCCAGCAGCTTGGATCTGGACAGGTTCCAGCCAAACATTCAGTACTTC.

The CDR3 region is CASILTPGQGTTEAFF. The CDR3 nucleotides are TGTGCCAGCATTCTTACCCCGGGACAGGGGACCACTGAAGCTTTCTTT. The chain uses TRBV6-5 and TRBJ1-1, with 10 bases identical to TRBD1. The germline V gene encodes CDR1 MNHEY and CDR2 SVGAGI. The CDR3 contains 16 residues. Trimming at V came to 7 bases and at J to 4 bases, leaving 12 bases not matched to a gene.

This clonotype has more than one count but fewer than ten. In nucleotides, the CDR3 is TGTGCCAGCAGTGAACAGCCCAACTACGAGCAGTACTTC. Encoded protein: CASSEQPNYEQYF. J is TRBJ2-7 and V is TRBV6-5; D unresolved. Germline V gene sequence: CDR1 MNHEY, CDR2 SVGAGI. Trimming removed 5 bases at V and 3 bases at J, with 11 bases between. The CDR3 has 13 amino acids.

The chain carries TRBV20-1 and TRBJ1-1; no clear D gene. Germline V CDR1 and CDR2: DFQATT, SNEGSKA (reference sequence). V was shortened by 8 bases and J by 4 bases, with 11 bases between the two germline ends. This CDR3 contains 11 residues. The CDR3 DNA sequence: TGCAGTCTCACCAGAATCACTGAAGCTTTCTTT. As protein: CSLTRITEAFF.